Each of the 12 T cell receptor beta chains below was sequenced from the same sample in a study of blood T cell repertoires in COVID-19. Data came from immunoSEQ multiplex PCR; TCRdb stores just in-frame clones and leaves some out. The sample shows about 310,000 clones, more than 75% of them seen only once. Sequencing was done on a sample of peripheral blood. These receptors were collected from a woman in her forties or fifties who had recovered from COVID-19.

V is TRBV11-3 and J is TRBJ2-1; 9 bases map to TRBD2. The J segment lost 0 bases and the V segment lost 1 base, leaving 13 bases of the junction unmatched. The CDR3 sequence is 20 residues long. Germline values: CDR1 SGHNT, CDR2 YENEEA. The CDR3 loop reads CASSLGFGGGVSSSYNEQFF. As DNA, the CDR3 is TGTGCCAGCAGCTTAGGATTTGGCGGGGGGGTTTCAAGCTCCTACAATGAGCAGTTCTTC.

The rearrangement links TRBV28 to TRBJ1-5; 9 nucleotides line up with TRBD1. This CDR3 has 15 residues. Germline CDR1 reads MDHEN; CDR2 reads SYDVKM. Trimming at V came to 8 bases and at J to 2 bases, leaving 7 bases not matched to a gene. The CDR3 loop is CASVRTGARNQPQHF. The CDR3 region has the DNA TGTGCCAGCGTGAGGACAGGGGCGCGCAATCAGCCCCAGCATTTT.

Worth noting for this clone: The sample holds other DNA sequences that translate to the same CDR3. The gene calls are TRBV7-2 and TRBJ2-4, with TRBD1 matching over 7 bases. This CDR3 is 14 amino acids long. V shed 2 bases and J 4 bases; nucleotides not matched to a gene: 2. Germline values: CDR1 SGHTA, CDR2 FQGNSA. This CDR3 is CASSLRGLKNIQYF. The CDR3 region has the DNA TGTGCCAGCAGCTTAAGGGGGCTGAAAAACATTCAGTACTTC.

V and J are TRBV6-5 and TRBJ1-3; a possible D gene is TRBD1 (6 bases). The germline gives CDR1 MNHEY, CDR2 SVGAGI. The CDR3 is made up of 14 amino acids. Trimming took 0 bases from V and 4 from J, leaving 7 bases between them. CDR3 in amino acids: CASSYSDRGNTIYF. The CDR3 DNA sequence: TGTGCCAGCAGTTACTCTGACAGGGGAAACACCATATATTTT.

The chain couples TRBV5-1 to TRBJ1-1, with 10 positions matching TRBD1. Germline trimming cut 1 base from V and 0 bases from J; bases unmatched to any gene: 6. This CDR3 comprises 17 residues. The germline gives CDR1 SGHRS, CDR2 YFSETQ. The CDR3 nucleotides read TGCGCCAGCAGCTTGCGGGGACAGGGGAACATGAACACTGAAGCTTTCTTT. Protein sequence: CASSLRGQGNMNTEAFF.

This clone was detected only once. The chain employs TRBV6-2 or TRBV6-3 and TRBJ1-2, with 8 bases lining up with TRBD1. This CDR3 is 13 amino acids long. J lost 5 bases, V lost 4 bases, and 3 bases had no gene match. The germline V gene has CDR1 MNHEY and CDR2 SVGEGT. CDR3 residues: CASSWTGLYGYTF. The CDR3 DNA reads as TGTGCCAGCAGTTGGACAGGGCTTTATGGCTACACCTTC.

The rearrangement uses TRBV20-1 and TRBJ2-3, with D unresolved. Trimming stripped 3 bases from V and 10 bases from J, with 11 bases between. CDR1 is DFQATT and CDR2 is SNEGSKA in the germline V gene (reference sequence). There are 11 residues in the CDR3. As DNA, the CDR3 is TGCAGTGCTAGTACCCTAGTGGCGCAGTATTTT. This sequence encodes CSASTLVAQYF.

The chain recombines TRBV7-3 with TRBJ2-3, with 8 bases identical to TRBD2. V was pared by 5 bases and J by 1 base, with 5 bases of the junction left unmatched. CDR1 and CDR2 (germline): SGHTA, FQGTGA. The CDR3 sequence is 15 residues long. In DNA form, the CDR3 reads TGTGCCAGCAGCCTTCAGACTAGCGGCACAGATACGCAGTATTTT. Its protein product is CASSLQTSGTDTQYF.

The gene calls are TRBV6-1 and TRBJ1-6, with D possibly matching TRBD1 (6 bases). V lost 1 base and J lost 7, with 11 bases in between. This CDR3 spans 15 amino acids. Germline CDR1 MNHNS, CDR2 SASEGT. CDR3 amino acids: CASSEGAGANSPLHF. CDR3 nucleotides: TGTGCCAGCAGTGAAGGGGCAGGGGCCAATTCACCCCTCCACTTT.

The rearrangement joins TRBV28 to TRBJ1-1; D is uncertain. In germline, CDR1 is MDHEN, CDR2 SYDVKM. CDR3 length equals 16 residues. Trimming took 2 bases from V and 0 from J, leaving 13 bases between them. The CDR3 loop is CASSLLSGGMNTEAFF. In DNA form, the CDR3 reads TGTGCCAGCAGTTTACTGTCAGGAGGGATGAACACTGAAGCTTTCTTT.

The rearrangement joins TRBV12-3 or TRBV12-4 to TRBJ2-1; D remains unclear. The CDR3 runs to 13 residues. With 3 bases removed from V and 7 bases from J, the gap between germline ends came to 10 bases. CDR3 loop: CASSFAGGNEQFF. CDR3 coding DNA: TGTGCCAGCAGTTTCGCAGGTGGGAATGAGCAGTTCTTC.

V is TRBV7-6 and J is TRBJ2-1; 9 nucleotides match TRBD1. V lost 0 bases, J lost 4 bases, and 7 bases stayed unmatched. Germline values: CDR1 SGHVS, CDR2 FNYEAQ. This CDR3 contains 17 residues. CDR3 sequence (DNA): TGTGCCAGCAGCTTAGCCGGACAGGGGTCAGGGTACAATGAGCAGTTCTTC. Protein sequence: CASSLAGQGSGYNEQFF.